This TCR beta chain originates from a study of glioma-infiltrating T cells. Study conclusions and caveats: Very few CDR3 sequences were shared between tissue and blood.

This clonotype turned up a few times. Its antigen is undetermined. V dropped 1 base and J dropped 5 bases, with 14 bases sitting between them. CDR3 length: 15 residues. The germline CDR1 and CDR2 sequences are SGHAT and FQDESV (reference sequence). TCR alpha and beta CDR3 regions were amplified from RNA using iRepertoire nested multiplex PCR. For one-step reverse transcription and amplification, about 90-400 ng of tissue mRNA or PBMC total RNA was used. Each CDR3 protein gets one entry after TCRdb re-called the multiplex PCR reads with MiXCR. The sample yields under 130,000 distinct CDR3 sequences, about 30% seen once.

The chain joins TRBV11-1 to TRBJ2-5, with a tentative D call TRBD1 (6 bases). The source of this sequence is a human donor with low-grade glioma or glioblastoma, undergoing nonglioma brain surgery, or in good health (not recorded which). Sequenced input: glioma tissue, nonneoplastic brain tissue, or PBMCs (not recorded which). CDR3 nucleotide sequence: TGTGCCAGCAGCTTAGACTCAGGGGTAACGGAGACCCAGTACTTC. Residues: CASSLDSGVTETQYF. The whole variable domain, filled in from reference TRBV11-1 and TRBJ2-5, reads EAEVAQSPRYKITEKSQAVAFWCDPISGHATLYWYRQILGQGPELLVQFQDESVVDDSQLPKDRFSAERLKGVDSTLKIQPAELGDSAMYLCASSLDSGVTETQYFGPGTRLLVL.